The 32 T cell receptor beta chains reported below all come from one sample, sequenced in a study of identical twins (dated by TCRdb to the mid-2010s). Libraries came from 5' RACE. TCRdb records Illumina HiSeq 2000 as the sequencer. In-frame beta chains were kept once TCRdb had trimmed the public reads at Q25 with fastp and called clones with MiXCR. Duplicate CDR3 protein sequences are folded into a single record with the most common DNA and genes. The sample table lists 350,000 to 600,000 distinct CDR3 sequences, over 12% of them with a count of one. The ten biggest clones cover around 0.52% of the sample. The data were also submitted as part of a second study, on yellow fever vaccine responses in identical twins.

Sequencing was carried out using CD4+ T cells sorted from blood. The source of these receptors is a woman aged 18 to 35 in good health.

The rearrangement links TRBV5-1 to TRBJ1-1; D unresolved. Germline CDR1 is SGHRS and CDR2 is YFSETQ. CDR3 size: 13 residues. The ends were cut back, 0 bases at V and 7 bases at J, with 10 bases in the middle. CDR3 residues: CASSLAVGSEAFF. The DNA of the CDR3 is TGCGCCAGCAGCTTGGCCGTCGGCAGTGAAGCTTTCTTT.

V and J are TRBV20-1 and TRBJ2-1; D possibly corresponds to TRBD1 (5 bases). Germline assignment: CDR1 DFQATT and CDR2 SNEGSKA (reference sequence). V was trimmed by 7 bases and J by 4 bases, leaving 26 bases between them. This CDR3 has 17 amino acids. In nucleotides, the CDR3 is TGCAGTGTCGATGCTTCGATGGTGGGCAGGGTTTACAATGAGCAGTTCTTC. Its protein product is CSVDASMVGRVYNEQFF.

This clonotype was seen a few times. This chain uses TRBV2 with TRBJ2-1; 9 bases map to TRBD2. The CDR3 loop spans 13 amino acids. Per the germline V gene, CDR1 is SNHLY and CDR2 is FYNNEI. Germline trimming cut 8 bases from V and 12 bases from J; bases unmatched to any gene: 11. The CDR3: CASAREGTEPQFF. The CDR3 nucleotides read TGTGCCAGCGCGCGGGAGGGGACTGAACCGCAGTTCTTC.

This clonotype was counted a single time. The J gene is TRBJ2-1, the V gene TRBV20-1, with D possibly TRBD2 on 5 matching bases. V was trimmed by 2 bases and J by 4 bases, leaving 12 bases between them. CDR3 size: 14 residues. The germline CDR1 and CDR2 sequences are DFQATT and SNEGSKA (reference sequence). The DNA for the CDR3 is TGCAGTGCTAGACCGCCTACGGGGTACAATGAGCAGTTCTTC. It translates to CSARPPTGYNEQFF.

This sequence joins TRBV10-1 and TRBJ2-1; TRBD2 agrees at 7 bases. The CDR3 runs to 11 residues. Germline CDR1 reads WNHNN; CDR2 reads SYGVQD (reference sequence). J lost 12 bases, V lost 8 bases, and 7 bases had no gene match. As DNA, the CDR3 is TGCGCCAGCGGCATGGGGAGGGGGCAGTTCTTC. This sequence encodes CASGMGRGQFF.

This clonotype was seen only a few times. CDR3 sequence: CASSLVRGSGEQFF. CDR3 DNA sequence: TGTGCCAGCAGCTTAGTGAGGGGATCAGGTGAGCAGTTCTTC. The chain combines TRBV11-3 with TRBJ2-1; tentatively, D is TRBD1 or TRBD2 (5 bases each). This CDR3 region has 14 residues. V was trimmed by 1 base and J by 9 bases, leaving 13 bases between them. Germline-derived CDR1 and CDR2 are SGHNT and YENEEA.

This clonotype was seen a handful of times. The CDR3 region is CASSLKGTGGAGGELFF. The CDR3 coding sequence is TGTGCCAGCAGTTTAAAAGGGACAGGGGGCGCGGGCGGGGAGCTGTTTTTT. The rearrangement links TRBV28 to TRBJ2-2; 12 nucleotides line up with TRBD1. The CDR3 spans 17 residues. V lost 2 bases, J lost 7 bases, and 8 bases stayed unmatched. Germline assignment: CDR1 MDHEN and CDR2 SYDVKM.

The CDR3 region has the DNA TGTGCCTGCCGGGACAGGGCTAGCTCCTACGAGCAGTACTTC. Its translation: CACRDRASSYEQYF. This chain joins TRBV30 and TRBJ2-7; 9 nucleotides line up with TRBD1. The CDR3 has 14 amino acids. Germline CDR1 is GTSNPN and CDR2 is SVGIG (reference sequence). The trim removed 6 bases at V and 0 bases at J, leaving 6 bases unmatched. Based on the CDR3 plus reference TRBV30 and TRBJ2-7, the full variable domain is SQTIHQWPATLVQPVGSPLSLECTVEGTSNPNLYWYRQAAGRGLQLLFYSVGIGQISSEVPQNLSASRPQDRQFILSSKKLLLSDSGFYLCACRDRASSYEQYFGPGTRLTVT.

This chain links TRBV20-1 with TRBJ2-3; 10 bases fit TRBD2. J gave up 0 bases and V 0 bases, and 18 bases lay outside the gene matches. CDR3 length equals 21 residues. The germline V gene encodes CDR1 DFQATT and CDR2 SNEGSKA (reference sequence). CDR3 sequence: CSARDARGGLAGVSSTDTQYF. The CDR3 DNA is TGCAGTGCTAGAGATGCACGTGGCGGGCTAGCGGGAGTGAGTAGCACAGATACGCAGTATTTT.

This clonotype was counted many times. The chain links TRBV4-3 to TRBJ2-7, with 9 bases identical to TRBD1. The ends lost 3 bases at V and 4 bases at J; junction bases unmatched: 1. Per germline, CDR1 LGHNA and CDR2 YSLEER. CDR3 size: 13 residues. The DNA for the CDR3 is TGCGCCAGCAGCCAGGGGACAGGGTACGAGCAGTACTTC. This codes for CASSQGTGYEQYF.

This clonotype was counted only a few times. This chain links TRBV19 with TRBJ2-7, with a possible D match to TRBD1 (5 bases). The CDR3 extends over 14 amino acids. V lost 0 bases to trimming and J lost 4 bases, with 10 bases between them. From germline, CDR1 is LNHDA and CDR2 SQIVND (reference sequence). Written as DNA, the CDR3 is TGTGCCAGTAGTATAGATTGGGGCACATACGAGCAGTACTTC. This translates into CASSIDWGTYEQYF.

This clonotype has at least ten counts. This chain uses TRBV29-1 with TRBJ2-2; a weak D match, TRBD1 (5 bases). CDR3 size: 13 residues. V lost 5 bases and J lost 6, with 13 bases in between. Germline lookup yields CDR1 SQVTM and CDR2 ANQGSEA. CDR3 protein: CSVQGWGAGELFF. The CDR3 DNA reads TGCAGCGTTCAGGGTTGGGGCGCCGGGGAGCTGTTTTTT.

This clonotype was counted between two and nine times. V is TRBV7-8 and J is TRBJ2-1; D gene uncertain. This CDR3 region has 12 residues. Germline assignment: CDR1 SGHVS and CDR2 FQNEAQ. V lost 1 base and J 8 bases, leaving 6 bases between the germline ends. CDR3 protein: CASSLGLYEQFF. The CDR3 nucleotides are TGTGCCAGCAGCTTAGGGCTATATGAGCAGTTCTTC.

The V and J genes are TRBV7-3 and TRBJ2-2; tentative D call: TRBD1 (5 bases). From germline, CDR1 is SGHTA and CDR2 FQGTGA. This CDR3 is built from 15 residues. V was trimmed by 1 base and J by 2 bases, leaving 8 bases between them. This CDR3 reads CASSLKQANTGELFF. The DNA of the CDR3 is TGTGCCAGCAGCTTAAAACAGGCTAACACCGGGGAGCTGTTTTTT.

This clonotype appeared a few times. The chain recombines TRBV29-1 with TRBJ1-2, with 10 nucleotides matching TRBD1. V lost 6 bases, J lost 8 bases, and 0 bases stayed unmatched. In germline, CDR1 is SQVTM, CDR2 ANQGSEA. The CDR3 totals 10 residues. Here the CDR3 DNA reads TGCAGCGTGGACAGGGGGGGCTACACCTTC. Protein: CSVDRGGYTF.

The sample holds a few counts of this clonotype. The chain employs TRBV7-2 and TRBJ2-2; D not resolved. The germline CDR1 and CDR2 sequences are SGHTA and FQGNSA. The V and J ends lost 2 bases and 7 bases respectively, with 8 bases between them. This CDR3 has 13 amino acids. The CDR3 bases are TGTGCCAGCAGCTTAAAGGACGGCGGGGAGCTGTTTTTT. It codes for CASSLKDGGELFF.

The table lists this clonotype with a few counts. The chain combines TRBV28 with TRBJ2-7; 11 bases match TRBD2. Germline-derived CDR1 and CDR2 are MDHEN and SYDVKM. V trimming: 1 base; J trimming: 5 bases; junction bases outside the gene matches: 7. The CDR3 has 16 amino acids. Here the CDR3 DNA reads TGTGCCAGCAGTTTATTCGTAGCGGGAGGGAGGAACGAGCAGTACTTC. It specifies CASSLFVAGGRNEQYF.

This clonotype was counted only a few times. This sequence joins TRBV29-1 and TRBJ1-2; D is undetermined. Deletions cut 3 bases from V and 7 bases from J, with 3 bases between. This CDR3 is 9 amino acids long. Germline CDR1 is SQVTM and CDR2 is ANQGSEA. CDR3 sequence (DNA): TGCAGCGTTGACAGTGGCTACACCTTC. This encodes CSVDSGYTF.

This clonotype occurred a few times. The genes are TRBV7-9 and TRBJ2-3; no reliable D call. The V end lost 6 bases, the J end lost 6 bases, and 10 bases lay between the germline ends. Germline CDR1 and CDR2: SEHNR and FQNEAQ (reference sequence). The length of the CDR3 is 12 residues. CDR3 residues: CASRAQWDTQYF. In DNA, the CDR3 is TGTGCCAGCAGGGCCCAATGGGATACGCAGTATTTT.

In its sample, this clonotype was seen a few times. The chain's CDR3 is CASSRKTGDNYEQYF. In DNA form, the CDR3 reads TGTGCCAGCTCACGGAAAACAGGGGACAACTACGAGCAGTACTTC. The chain carries TRBV18 and TRBJ2-7; 7 positions match TRBD1. V trimming: 4 bases; J trimming: 3 bases; junction bases outside the gene matches: 9. Germline V gene lookup returns CDR1 KGHSH and CDR2 LQKENI. The CDR3 spans 15 residues.

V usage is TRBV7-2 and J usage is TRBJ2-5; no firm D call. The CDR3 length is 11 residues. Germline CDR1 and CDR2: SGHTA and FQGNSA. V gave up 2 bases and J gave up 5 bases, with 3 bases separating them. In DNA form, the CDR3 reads TGTGCCAGCAGCTTATTCGAGACCCAGTACTTC. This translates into CASSLFETQYF. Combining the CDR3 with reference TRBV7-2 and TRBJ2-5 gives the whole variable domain GAGVSQSPSNKVTEKGKDVELRCDPISGHTALYWYRQSLGQGLEFLIYFQGNSAPDKSGLPSDRFSAERTGGSVSTLTIQRTQQEDSAVYLCASSLFETQYFGPGTRLLVL.

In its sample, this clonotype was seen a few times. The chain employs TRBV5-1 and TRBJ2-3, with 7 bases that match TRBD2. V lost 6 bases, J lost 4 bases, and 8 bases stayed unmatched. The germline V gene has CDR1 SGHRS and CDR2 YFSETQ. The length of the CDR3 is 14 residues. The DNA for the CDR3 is TGCGCCAGCACCCGAGGACTAGACGCAGATACGCAGTATTTT. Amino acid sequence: CASTRGLDADTQYF.

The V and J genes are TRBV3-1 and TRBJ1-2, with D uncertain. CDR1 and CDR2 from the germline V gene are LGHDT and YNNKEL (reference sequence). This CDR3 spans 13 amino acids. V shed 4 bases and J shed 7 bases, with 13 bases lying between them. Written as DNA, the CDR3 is TGTGCCAGCAGCCCTGATCGGGGTGCTGGCTACACCTTC. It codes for CASSPDRGAGYTF.

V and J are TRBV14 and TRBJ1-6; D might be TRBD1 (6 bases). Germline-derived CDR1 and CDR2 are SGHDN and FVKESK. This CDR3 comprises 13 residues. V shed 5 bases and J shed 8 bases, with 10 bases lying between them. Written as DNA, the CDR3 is TGTGCCAGCAGCATACGGACAGATTCACCCCTCCACTTT. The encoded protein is CASSIRTDSPLHF.

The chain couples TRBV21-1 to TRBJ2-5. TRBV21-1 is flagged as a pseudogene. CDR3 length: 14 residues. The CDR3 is CASSKDKGRETQYF. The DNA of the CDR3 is TGTGCCAGCAGCAAAGATAAGGGAAGAGAGACCCAGTACTTC.

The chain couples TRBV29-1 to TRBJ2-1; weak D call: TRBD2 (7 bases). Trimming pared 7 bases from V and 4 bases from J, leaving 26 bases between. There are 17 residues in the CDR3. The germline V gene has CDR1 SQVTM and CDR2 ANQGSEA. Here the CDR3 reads CSGRSRGLKHPYNEQFF. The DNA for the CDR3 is TGCAGCGGGAGGTCGCGGGGGCTGAAACATCCGTACAATGAGCAGTTCTTC.

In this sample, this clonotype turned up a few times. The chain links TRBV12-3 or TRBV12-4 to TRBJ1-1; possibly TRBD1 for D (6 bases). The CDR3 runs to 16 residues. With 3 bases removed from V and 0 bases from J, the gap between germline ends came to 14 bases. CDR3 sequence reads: CASSFPGGALNTEAFF. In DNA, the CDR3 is TGTGCCAGCAGTTTCCCGGGGGGGGCCTTGAACACTGAAGCTTTCTTT.

CDR3 DNA sequence: TGTGCCAGCAGTTACTCGGCACCCTCTCCTGGGACCTCCACAGATACGCAGTATTTT. It is translated as CASSYSAPSPGTSTDTQYF. The J gene is TRBJ2-3, the V gene TRBV6-5; D might be TRBD1 or TRBD2, each matching 5 bases. The CDR3 contains 19 residues. V shed 0 bases and J shed 2 bases, with 21 bases lying between them. Germline assignment: CDR1 MNHEY and CDR2 SVGAGI.

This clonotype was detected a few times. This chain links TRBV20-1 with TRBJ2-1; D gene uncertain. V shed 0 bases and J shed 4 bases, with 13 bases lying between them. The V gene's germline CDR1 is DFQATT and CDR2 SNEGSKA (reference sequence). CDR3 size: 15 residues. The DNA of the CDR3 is TGCAGTGCTAGAGATGCAAGCGCAGATTACAATGAGCAGTTCTTC. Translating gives CSARDASADYNEQFF.

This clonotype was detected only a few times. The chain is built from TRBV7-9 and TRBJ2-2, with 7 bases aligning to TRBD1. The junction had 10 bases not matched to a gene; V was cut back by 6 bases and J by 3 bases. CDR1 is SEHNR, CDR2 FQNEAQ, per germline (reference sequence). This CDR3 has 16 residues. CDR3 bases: TGTGCCAGCAGAACCTACAGGGGCGTGGACACCGGGGAGCTGTTTTTT. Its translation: CASRTYRGVDTGELFF.

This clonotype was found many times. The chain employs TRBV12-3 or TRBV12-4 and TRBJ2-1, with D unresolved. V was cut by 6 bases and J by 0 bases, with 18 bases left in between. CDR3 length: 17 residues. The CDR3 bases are TGTGCCAGCAGAGGTGACCTGGACCCAAGCTCCTACAATGAGCAGTTCTTC. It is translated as CASRGDLDPSSYNEQFF.

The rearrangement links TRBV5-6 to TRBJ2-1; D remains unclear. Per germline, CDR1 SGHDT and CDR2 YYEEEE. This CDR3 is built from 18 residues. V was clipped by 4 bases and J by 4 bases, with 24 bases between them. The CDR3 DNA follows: TGTGCCAGCAGCCCCGGGCTCGTCTCGGGCCTAATGTACAATGAGCAGTTCTTC. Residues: CASSPGLVSGLMYNEQFF.